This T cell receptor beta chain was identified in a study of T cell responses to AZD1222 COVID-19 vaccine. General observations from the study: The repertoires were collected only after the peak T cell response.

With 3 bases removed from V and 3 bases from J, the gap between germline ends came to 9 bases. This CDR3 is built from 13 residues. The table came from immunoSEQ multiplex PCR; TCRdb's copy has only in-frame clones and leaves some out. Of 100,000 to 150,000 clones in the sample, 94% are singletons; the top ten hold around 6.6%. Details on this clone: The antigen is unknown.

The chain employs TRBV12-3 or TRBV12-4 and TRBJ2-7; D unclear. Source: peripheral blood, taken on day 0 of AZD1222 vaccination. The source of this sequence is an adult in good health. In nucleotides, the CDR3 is TGTGCCAGCAGTTTCTCGGGCCTCTACGAGCAGTACTTC. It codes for CASSFSGLYEQYF.